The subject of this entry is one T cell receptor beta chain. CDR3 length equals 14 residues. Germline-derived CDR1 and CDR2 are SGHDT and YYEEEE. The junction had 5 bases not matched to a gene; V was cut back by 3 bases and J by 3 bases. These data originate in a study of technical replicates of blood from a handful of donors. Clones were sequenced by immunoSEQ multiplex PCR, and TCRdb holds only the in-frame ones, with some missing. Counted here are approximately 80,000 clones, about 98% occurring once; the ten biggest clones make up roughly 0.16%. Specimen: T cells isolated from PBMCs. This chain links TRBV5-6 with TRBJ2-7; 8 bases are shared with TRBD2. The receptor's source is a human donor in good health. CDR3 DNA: TGTGCCAGCAGCTCAAGCGGGGGAATCTACGAGCAGTACTTC. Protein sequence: CASSSSGGIYEQYF. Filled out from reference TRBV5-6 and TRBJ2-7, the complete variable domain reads DAGVTQSPTHLIKTRGQQVTLRCSPKSGHDTVSWYQQALGQGPQFIFQYYEEEERQRGNFPDRFSGHQFPNYSSELNVNALLLGDSALYLCASSSSGGIYEQYFGPGTRLTVT.